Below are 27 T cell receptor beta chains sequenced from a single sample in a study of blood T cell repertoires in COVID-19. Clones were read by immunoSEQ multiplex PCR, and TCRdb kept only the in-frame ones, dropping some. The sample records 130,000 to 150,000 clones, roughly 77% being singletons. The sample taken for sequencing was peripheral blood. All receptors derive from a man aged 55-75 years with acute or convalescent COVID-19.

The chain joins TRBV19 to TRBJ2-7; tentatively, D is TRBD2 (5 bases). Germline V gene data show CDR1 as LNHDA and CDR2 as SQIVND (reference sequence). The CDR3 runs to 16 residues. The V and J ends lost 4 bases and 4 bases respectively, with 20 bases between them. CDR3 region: CASSTSRTGDFYEQYF. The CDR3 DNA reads TGTGCCAGTAGTACCTCCCGGACTGGGGATTTTTACGAGCAGTACTTC.

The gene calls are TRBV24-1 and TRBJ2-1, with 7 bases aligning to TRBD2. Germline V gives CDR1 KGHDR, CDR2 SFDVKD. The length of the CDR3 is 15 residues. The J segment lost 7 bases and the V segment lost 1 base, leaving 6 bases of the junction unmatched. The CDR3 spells CATSDFRLAENEQFF. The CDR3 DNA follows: TGTGCCACCAGTGATTTTAGGCTAGCGGAAAATGAGCAGTTCTTC.

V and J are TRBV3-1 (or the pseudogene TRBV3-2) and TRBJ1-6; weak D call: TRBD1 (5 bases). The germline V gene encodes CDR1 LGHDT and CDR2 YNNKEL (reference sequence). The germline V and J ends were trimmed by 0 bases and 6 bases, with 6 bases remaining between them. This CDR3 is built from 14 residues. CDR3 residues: CASSQDQGNSPLHF. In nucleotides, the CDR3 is TGTGCCAGCAGCCAAGATCAGGGTAATTCACCCCTCCACTTT.

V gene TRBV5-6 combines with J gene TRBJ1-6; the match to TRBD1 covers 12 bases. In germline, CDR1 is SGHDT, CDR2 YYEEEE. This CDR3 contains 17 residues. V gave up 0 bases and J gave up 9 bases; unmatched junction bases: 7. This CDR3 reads CASSLELRDRGPSPLHF. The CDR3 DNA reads TGTGCCAGCAGCTTGGAACTCCGGGACAGGGGGCCTTCACCCCTCCACTTT.

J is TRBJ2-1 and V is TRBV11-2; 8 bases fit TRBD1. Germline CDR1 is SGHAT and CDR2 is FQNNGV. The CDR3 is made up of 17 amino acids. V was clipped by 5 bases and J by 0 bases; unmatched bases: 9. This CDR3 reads CASSLGQGRSSYNEQFF. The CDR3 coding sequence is TGTGCCAGCAGCCTCGGACAGGGAAGAAGCTCCTACAATGAGCAGTTCTTC. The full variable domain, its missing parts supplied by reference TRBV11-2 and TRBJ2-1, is EAGVAQSPRYKIIEKRQSVAFWCNPISGHATLYWYQQILGQGPKLLIQFQNNGVVDDSQLPKDRFSAERLKGVDSTLKIQPAKLEDSAVYLCASSLGQGRSSYNEQFFGPGTRLTVL.

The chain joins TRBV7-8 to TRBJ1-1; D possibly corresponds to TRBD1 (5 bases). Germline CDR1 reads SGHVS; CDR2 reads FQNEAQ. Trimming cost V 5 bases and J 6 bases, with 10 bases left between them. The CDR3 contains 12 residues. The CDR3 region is CASSPDIPEAFF. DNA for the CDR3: TGTGCCAGCAGCCCGGACATCCCTGAAGCTTTCTTT.

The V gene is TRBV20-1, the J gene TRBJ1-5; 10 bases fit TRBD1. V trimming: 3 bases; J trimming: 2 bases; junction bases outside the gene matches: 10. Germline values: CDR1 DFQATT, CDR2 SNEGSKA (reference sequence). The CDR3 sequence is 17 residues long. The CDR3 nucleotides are TGCAGTGCTAGTCCCGGGACAGGGGATTATCGCAATCAGCCCCAGCATTTT. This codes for CSASPGTGDYRNQPQHF.

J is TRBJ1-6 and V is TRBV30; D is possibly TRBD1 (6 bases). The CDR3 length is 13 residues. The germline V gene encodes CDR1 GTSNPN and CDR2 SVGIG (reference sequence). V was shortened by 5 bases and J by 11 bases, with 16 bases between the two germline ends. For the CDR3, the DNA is TGTGCCTGGGAGGCGGGGGGCGCGACACCCCTCCACTTT. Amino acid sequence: CAWEAGGATPLHF.

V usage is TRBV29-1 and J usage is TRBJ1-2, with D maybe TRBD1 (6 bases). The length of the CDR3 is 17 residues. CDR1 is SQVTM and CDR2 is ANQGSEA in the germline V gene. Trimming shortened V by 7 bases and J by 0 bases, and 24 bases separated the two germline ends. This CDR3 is CSAQGGMGAGANYGYTF. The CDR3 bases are TGCAGCGCCCAAGGTGGAATGGGGGCTGGGGCTAACTATGGCTACACCTTC.

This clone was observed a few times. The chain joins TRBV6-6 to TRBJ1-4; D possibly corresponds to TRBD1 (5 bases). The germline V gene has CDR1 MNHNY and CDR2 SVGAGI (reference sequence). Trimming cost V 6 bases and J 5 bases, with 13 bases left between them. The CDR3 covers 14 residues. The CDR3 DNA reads TGTGCCAGCAGGACGGGGGGACGAAATGAAAAACTGTTTTTT. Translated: CASRTGGRNEKLFF.

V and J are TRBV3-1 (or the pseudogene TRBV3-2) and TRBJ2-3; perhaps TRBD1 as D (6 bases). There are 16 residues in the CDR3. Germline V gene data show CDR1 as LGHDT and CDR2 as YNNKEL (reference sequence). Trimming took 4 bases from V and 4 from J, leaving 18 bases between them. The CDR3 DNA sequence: TGTGCCAGCAGCCCTGGGGGCGGGTTGAGTTCAGATACGCAGTATTTT. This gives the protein CASSPGGGLSSDTQYF.

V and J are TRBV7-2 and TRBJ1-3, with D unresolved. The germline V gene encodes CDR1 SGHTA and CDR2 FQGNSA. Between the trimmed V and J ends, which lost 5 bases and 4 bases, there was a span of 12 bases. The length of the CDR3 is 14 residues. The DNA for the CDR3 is TGTGCCAGCAGCCCCTTGAGGGCAGGAAACACCATATATTTT. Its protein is CASSPLRAGNTIYF.

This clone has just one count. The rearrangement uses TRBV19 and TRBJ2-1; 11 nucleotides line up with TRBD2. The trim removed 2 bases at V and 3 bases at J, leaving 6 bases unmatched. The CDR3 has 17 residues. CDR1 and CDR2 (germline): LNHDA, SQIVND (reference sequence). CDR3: CASSIPRGLAGYNEQFF. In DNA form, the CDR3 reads TGTGCCAGTAGTATACCACGCGGACTAGCGGGCTACAATGAGCAGTTCTTC. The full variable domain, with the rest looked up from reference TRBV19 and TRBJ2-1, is DGGITQSPKYLFRKEGQNVTLSCEQNLNHDAMYWYRQDPGQGLRLIYYSQIVNDFQKGDIAEGYSVSREKKESFPLTVTSAQKNPTAFYLCASSIPRGLAGYNEQFFGPGTRLTVL.

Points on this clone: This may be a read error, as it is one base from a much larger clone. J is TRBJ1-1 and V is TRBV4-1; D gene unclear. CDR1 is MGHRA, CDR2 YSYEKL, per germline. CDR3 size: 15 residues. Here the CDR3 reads CASSQDRNGNIEAFF. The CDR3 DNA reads TGCGCCAGCAGCCAAGATCGCAACGGGAACATTGAAGCTTTCTTT.

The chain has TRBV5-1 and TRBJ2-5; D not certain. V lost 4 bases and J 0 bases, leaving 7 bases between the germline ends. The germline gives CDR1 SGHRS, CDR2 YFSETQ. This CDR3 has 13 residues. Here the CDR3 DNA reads TGCGCCAGCAGCCACCCGGACCAAGAGACCCAGTACTTC. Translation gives CASSHPDQETQYF.

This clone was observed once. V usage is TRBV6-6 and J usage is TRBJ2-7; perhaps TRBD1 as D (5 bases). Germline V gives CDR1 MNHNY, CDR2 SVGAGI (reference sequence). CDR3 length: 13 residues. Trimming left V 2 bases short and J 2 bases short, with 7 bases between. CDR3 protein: CASSYQGTYEQYF. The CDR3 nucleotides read TGTGCCAGCAGTTACCAGGGAACCTACGAGCAGTACTTC.

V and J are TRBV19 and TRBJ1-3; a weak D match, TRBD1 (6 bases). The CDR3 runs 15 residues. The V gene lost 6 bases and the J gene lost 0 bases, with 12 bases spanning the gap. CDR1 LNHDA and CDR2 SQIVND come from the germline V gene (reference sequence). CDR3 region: CASRPQDSSGNTIYF. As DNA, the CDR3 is TGTGCCAGTAGGCCACAGGACAGCTCTGGAAACACCATATATTTT. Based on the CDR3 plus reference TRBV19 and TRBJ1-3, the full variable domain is DGGITQSPKYLFRKEGQNVTLSCEQNLNHDAMYWYRQDPGQGLRLIYYSQIVNDFQKGDIAEGYSVSREKKESFPLTVTSAQKNPTAFYLCASRPQDSSGNTIYFGEGSWLTVV.

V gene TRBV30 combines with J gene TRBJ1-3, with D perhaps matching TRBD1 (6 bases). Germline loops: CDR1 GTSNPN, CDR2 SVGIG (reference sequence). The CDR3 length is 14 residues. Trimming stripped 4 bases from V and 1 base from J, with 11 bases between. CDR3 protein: CAWTGVISGNTIYF. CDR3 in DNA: TGTGCCTGGACAGGGGTTATTTCTGGAAACACCATATATTTT.

CDR3 nucleotide sequence: TGTGCCAGCAGTTACCTAACGACGGGTTCCTACGAGCAGTACTTC. Protein product: CASSYLTTGSYEQYF. The rearrangement links TRBV6-5 to TRBJ2-7; D unresolved. V was clipped by 2 bases and J by 1 base, with 12 bases between them. The CDR3 has 15 amino acids. Germline V gene sequence: CDR1 MNHEY, CDR2 SVGAGI.

In nucleotides, the CDR3 is TGTGCCAGCAGTACATGGACAGGAGGCACTGAAGCTTTCTTT. Translating gives CASSTWTGGTEAFF. The chain carries TRBV6-5 and TRBJ1-1; 7 bases map to TRBD1. V trimming: 5 bases; J trimming: 4 bases; junction bases outside the gene matches: 7. The CDR3 totals 14 residues. Germline V lookup: CDR1 MNHEY, CDR2 SVGAGI.

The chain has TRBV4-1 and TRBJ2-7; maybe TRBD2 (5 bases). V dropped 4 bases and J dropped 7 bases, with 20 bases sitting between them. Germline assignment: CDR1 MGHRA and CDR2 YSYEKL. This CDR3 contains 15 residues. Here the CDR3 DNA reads TGCGCCAGCAGCCCTTCCAATAGCGTCGGGTGGGAGCAGTACTTC. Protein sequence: CASSPSNSVGWEQYF.

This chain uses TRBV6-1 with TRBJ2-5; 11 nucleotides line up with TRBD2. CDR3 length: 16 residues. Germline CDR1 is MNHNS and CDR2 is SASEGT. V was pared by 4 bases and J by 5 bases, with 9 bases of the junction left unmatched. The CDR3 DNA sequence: TGTGCCAGCAGTGGACTAACTAGCGGGAGTAGGGAGACCCAGTACTTC. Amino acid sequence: CASSGLTSGSRETQYF.

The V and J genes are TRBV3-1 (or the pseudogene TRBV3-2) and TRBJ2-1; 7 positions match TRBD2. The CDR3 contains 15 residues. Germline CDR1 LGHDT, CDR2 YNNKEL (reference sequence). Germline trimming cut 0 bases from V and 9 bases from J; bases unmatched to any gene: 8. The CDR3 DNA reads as TGTGCCAGCAGCCAAGATTCGGGACTAACAGGTGAGCAGTTCTTC. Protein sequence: CASSQDSGLTGEQFF.

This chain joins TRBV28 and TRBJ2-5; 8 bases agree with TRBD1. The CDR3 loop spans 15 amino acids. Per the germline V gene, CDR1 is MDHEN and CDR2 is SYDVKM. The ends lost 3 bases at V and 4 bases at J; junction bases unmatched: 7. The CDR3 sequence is CASSFGQGARETQYF. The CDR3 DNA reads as TGTGCCAGCAGTTTTGGGCAGGGGGCACGAGAGACCCAGTACTTC.

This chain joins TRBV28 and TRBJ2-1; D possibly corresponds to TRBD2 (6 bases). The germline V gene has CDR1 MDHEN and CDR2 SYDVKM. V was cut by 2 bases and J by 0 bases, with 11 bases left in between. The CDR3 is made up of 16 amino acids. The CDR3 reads CASSLGGSLSYNEQFF. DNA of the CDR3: TGTGCCAGCAGTTTAGGAGGGAGTCTCTCCTACAATGAGCAGTTCTTC.

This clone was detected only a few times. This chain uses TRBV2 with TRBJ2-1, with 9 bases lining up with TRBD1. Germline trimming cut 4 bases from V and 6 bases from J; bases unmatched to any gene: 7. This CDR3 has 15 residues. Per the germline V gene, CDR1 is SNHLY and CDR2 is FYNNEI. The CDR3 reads CASSVIQGAGNEQFF. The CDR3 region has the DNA TGTGCCAGCAGTGTTATACAGGGGGCGGGCAATGAGCAGTTCTTC.

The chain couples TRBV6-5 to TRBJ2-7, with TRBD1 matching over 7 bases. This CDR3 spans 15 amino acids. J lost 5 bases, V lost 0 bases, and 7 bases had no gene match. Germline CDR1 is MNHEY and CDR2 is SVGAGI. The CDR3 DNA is TGTGCCAGCAGTTACTCAAGACAGGGTGGCGACGAGCAGTACTTC. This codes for CASSYSRQGGDEQYF.